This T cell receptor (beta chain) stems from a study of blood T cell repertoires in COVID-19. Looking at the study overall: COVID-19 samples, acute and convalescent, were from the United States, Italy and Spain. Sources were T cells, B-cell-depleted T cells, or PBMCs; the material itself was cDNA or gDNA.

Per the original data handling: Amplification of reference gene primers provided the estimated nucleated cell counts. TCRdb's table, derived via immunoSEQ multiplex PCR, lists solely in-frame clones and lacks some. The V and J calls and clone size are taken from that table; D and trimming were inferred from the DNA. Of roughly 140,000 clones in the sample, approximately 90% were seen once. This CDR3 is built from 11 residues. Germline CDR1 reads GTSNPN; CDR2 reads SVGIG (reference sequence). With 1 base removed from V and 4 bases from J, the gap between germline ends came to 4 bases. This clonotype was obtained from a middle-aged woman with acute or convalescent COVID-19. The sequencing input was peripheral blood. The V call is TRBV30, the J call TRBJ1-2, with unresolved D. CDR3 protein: CAWSESYGYTF. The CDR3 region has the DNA TGTGCCTGGAGTGAGAGCTATGGCTACACCTTC. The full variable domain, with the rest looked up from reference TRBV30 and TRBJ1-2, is SQTIHQWPATLVQPVGSPLSLECTVEGTSNPNLYWYRQAAGRGLQLLFYSVGIGQISSEVPQNLSASRPQDRQFILSSKKLLLSDSGFYLCAWSESYGYTFGSGTRLTVV.